This T cell receptor (beta chain) was sequenced during a study of spatial heterogeneity in lung cancer. The time point denotes: sample taken at primary tumor resection. Sequencing covered unsorted whole RNA taken from tumor, nontumor lung or frozen PBMC. TCRdb used MiXCR to reprocess the 5' RACE reads, holding one entry per CDR3 protein. This sample has 50,000 to 65,000 distinct CDR3 sequences, with 8% to 9% found just once. This clonotype ranks as medium-sized (0.01 to 0.1%). V shed 4 bases and J 4 bases; nucleotides not matched to a gene: 4. This CDR3 is built from 14 residues. Germline V lookup: CDR1 SGHRS, CDR2 YFSETQ.

Source: PBMCs, taken at surgery. The origin of this receptor is a female donor with early-stage non-small cell lung cancer. This rearrangement joins TRBV5-1 to TRBJ2-2; TRBD1 matches 7 bases. The CDR3 DNA sequence: TGCGCCAGCAGCGAATCAGGGGGCACCGGGGAGCTGTTTTTT. Amino acids: CASSESGGTGELFF.